A selection of T cell receptor beta chains follows, all from one sample in a study of blood T cells in healthy people across ages. Via MiXCR, TCRdb re-called the 5' RACE reads, giving one row per CDR3 protein. The profile shows about 720,000 distinct CDR3 sequences, 22% of them singletons. Sequencing used blood. The receptors shown here come from a man between 65 and 85 years old in good health. Each CDR3 is given with its conserved first and last residue. D genes are given only for firm matches. Clone size, where shown, is once, few, many, or a class for clones that have expanded.

>TRBV24-1|-|-|TRBJ1-5
CATSDLSGNQPQHF
TGTGCCACCAGTGATTTAAGTGGCAATCAGCCCCAGCATTTT
>TRBV12-3/TRBV12-4|-|TRBD1|TRBJ2-4
CASSLNQGASKNIQYF
TGTGCCAGCAGTTTAAATCAGGGGGCGAGCAAAAACATTCAGTACTTC
>TRBV7-2|few|-|TRBJ1-2
CASSHQIYGYTF
TGTGCCAGCAGTCACCAGATCTATGGCTACACCTTC
>TRBV20-1|few|-|TRBJ2-3
CSARWGRTDTQYF
TGCAGTGCTAGATGGGGCCGCACAGATACGCAGTATTTT
>TRBV24-1|-|-|TRBJ1-2
CATSDGTDSYGYTF
TGTGCCACCAGTGATGGCACAGACAGCTATGGCTACACCTTC
>TRBV18|-|-|TRBJ1-2
CASSPGPGLNYGYTF
TGTGCCAGCTCACCAGGTCCGGGTCTAAACTATGGCTACACCTTC
>TRBV29-1|many|TRBD1|TRBJ2-1
CSVGDRQRNEQFF
TGCAGCGTCGGGGACAGGCAACGCAATGAGCAGTTCTTC
>TRBV5-5|-|-|TRBJ1-1
CASSLEPGVRAEAFF
TGTGCCAGCAGCTTGGAGCCAGGGGTCCGGGCTGAAGCTTTCTTT
>TRBV12-3/TRBV12-4|few|-|TRBJ2-5
CASSSPPSTQVQYF
TGTGCCAGCAGTTCCCCCCCTAGCACTCAGGTCCAGTACTTC
>TRBV5-1|-|-|TRBJ2-5
CASTALSVETQYF
TGCGCCAGCACCGCATTATCAGTGGAGACCCAGTACTTC
>TRBV6-6|-|-|TRBJ1-1
CASSSELRSQAFF
TGTGCCAGCAGTTCGGAGCTGCGGTCCCAAGCTTTCTTT
>TRBV3-1|-|-|TRBJ2-7
CASSQVSTSSYEQYF
TGTGCCAGCAGCCAAGTCTCGACAAGCTCCTACGAGCAGTACTTC
>TRBV3-1|few|TRBD1|TRBJ2-1
CASSPVRGTGPNNEQFF
TGTGCCAGCAGCCCAGTGCGGGGGACAGGGCCAAACAATGAGCAGTTCTTC
>TRBV5-1|-|-|TRBJ2-1
CASSLHGASYNEQFF
TGCGCCAGCAGCTTGCATGGGGCCAGCTACAATGAGCAGTTCTTC
>TRBV5-1|-|-|TRBJ2-2
CASSFNRPQGNTGELFF
TGCGCCAGCAGCTTTAACCGGCCTCAAGGAAACACCGGGGAGCTGTTTTTT
>TRBV5-1|-|-|TRBJ2-7
CASSFSSDYCEQYF
TGCGCCAGCAGCTTCTCTAGCGATTACTGCGAGCAGTACTTC
>TRBV7-3|few|TRBD2|TRBJ2-5
CASSRTSGMAQETQYF
TGTGCCAGCAGCCGGACTAGCGGGATGGCGCAAGAGACCCAGTACTTC
>TRBV6-1|few|-|TRBJ2-2
CSTRVGTNTGELFF
TGTTCCACGAGGGTGGGCACGAACACCGGGGAGCTGTTTTTT
>TRBV5-1|few|-|TRBJ2-5
CASSLVLQGQETQYF
TGCGCCAGCAGCTTGGTGTTGCAGGGTCAAGAGACCCAGTACTTC
>TRBV14|-|TRBD1|TRBJ1-2
CASSQAWDRGYTF
TGTGCCAGCAGCCAAGCCTGGGACAGGGGCTACACCTTC
>TRBV18|-|-|TRBJ1-2
CASSPRSDTAGASYGYTF
TGTGCCAGCTCACCTCGTTCCGACACGGCAGGCGCCTCCTATGGCTACACCTTC
>TRBV5-1|-|-|TRBJ2-5
CASSSGGILRETQYF
TGCGCCAGCAGCTCCGGGGGCATTTTAAGGGAGACCCAGTACTTC
>TRBV20-1|few|TRBD2|TRBJ2-1
CSAFPSGRKYEQFF
TGCAGTGCTTTCCCTAGCGGGAGAAAGTATGAGCAGTTCTTC
>TRBV5-1|few|-|TRBJ1-2
CASSTEWGRYGYTF
TGCGCCAGCAGCACAGAGTGGGGGCGCTATGGCTACACCTTC
>TRBV3-1|-|TRBD2|TRBJ2-7
CASSPVTGTSPTSIYEQYF
TGTGCCAGCAGCCCCGTTACCGGGACTAGCCCCACAAGTATCTACGAGCAGTACTTC
>TRBV24-1|many|TRBD2|TRBJ2-1
CATSAVAGVYNEQFF
TGTGCCACCAGTGCGGTAGCGGGGGTATACAATGAGCAGTTCTTC
>TRBV5-1|few|TRBD2|TRBJ2-1
CASRPGLAENNEQFF
TGCGCCAGCAGACCCGGACTAGCGGAAAACAATGAGCAGTTCTTC
>TRBV7-9|many|-|TRBJ1-2
CASSLEGGRLDNYGYTF
TGTGCCAGCAGCTTAGAGGGGGGCCGTTTGGATAACTATGGCTACACCTTC
>TRBV19|-|-|TRBJ2-5
CASSMRGGETQYF
TGTGCCAGTAGTATGAGAGGTGGAGAGACCCAGTACTTC
>TRBV15|-|-|TRBJ2-3
CATSSGYGGTDTQYF
TGTGCCACCAGCTCCGGGTACGGGGGCACAGATACGCAGTATTTT
>TRBV12-3/TRBV12-4|-|-|TRBJ1-1
CASGKGPEAFF
TGTGCCAGCGGGAAAGGGCCTGAAGCTTTCTTT
>TRBV6-2/TRBV6-3|-|-|TRBJ1-1
CASRLQTMNTEAFF
TGTGCCAGCAGACTTCAGACAATGAACACTGAAGCTTTCTTT
>TRBV10-2|few|-|TRBJ2-5
CASGSWSNLMETQYF
TGCGCCAGCGGCTCATGGTCCAACCTCATGGAGACCCAGTACTTC
>TRBV6-1|few|-|TRBJ1-2
CASSVSDNYDYTF
TGTGCCAGCAGTGTATCGGATAACTATGACTACACCTTC
>TRBV5-1|-|TRBD2|TRBJ2-5
CASSLTSGGSQETQYF
TGCGCCAGCAGTTTGACTAGCGGGGGGTCCCAAGAGACCCAGTACTTC
>TRBV12-3/TRBV12-4|-|-|TRBJ2-3
CASAALDTQYF
TGTGCCAGCGCCGCATTAGATACGCAGTATTTT
>TRBV6-6|-|TRBD2|TRBJ2-3
CASSYPREGGVAQYF
TGTGCCAGCAGTTACCCGCGGGAGGGCGGAGTGGCGCAGTATTTT
>TRBV7-7|few|-|TRBJ2-2
CASSLKLERPGELFF
TGTGCCAGCAGCTTAAAACTAGAACGGCCCGGGGAGCTGTTTTTT
>TRBV2|few|-|TRBJ1-5
CASSATLQPQHF
TGTGCCAGCAGTGCCACCTTACAGCCCCAGCATTTT
>TRBV6-1|-|-|TRBJ2-1
CASTSGSRAVNEQFF
TGTGCCAGCACCTCAGGGTCCAGGGCCGTCAATGAGCAGTTCTTC